The 10 T cell receptor beta chains below come from one sample, sequenced in a study of shared T cell receptors in the human thymus. TCRdb keeps only in-frame clones here, not all; method: immunoSEQ multiplex PCR. The data contain 600,000 or so clones, approximately 89% of them singletons. In addition, the sample was reused for a study of human thymus T cells.

The sample comprised thymocytes. These receptors originate from a boy under three years old with a congenital heart defect.

The DNA of the CDR3 is TGTGCCAGCGACATCGGAGGGCTTGGAGAGGATTCACCCCTCCACTTT. Its translation: CASDIGGLGEDSPLHF. This sequence joins TRBV6-4 and TRBJ1-6; the D is unclear. The CDR3 sequence is 16 residues long. Trimming removed 8 bases from V and 8 bases from J, with 22 bases in between. CDR1 and CDR2 (germline): MRHNA, SNTAGT.

The chain recombines TRBV4-3 with TRBJ1-2, with D possibly matching TRBD1 (5 bases). Germline CDR1 LGHNA, CDR2 YSLEER. The CDR3 runs 20 residues. The ends were cut back, 0 bases at V and 0 bases at J, with 23 bases in the middle. Written as DNA, the CDR3 is TGCGCCAGCAGCCAAGAGGGGGGGTATGGAAACTTAAAAGCTAACTATGGCTACACCTTC. Amino acid sequence: CASSQEGGYGNLKANYGYTF.

CDR3 residues: CASSERQGAIYEQYF. CDR3 in DNA: TGTGCCAGCAGTGAAAGACAGGGGGCAATCTACGAGCAGTACTTC. The V call is TRBV2, the J call TRBJ2-7, with 10 bases that match TRBD1. Germline lookup yields CDR1 SNHLY and CDR2 FYNNEI. V trimming: 2 bases; J trimming: 3 bases; junction bases outside the gene matches: 4. There are 15 residues in the CDR3.

This clone was detected once. The chain carries TRBV12-5 and TRBJ1-2; 7 positions match TRBD1. This CDR3 comprises 15 residues. Germline assignment: CDR1 LGHNT and CDR2 FRNRAP. With 5 bases clipped from V and 5 bases from J, the junction kept 11 bases outside the gene matches. The CDR3 DNA reads TGTGCTAGTGGTACCAGACAGGGATTAGGGTATGGCTACACCTTC. Its translation is CASGTRQGLGYGYTF. Drawing the rest from reference TRBV12-5 and TRBJ1-2, the complete variable domain is DARVTQTPRHKVTEMGQEVTMRCQPILGHNTVFWYRQTMMQGLELLAYFRNRAPLDDSGMPKDRFSAEMPDATLATLKIQPSEPRDSAVYFCASGTRQGLGYGYTFGSGTRLTVV.

This chain links TRBV9 with TRBJ2-1, with 9 bases that match TRBD1. The V and J ends lost 0 bases and 12 bases, in that order; junction bases with no gene match: 7. Germline CDR1 and CDR2: SGDLS and YYNGEE. CDR3 length equals 14 residues. CDR3 sequence reads: CASSVGDRGSGQFF. CDR3 DNA: TGTGCCAGCAGCGTAGGAGACAGGGGGTCAGGGCAGTTCTTC.

The chain uses TRBV5-1 and TRBJ1-1, with D possibly being TRBD1 (5 bases). The germline CDR1 and CDR2 sequences are SGHRS and YFSETQ. CDR3 size: 15 residues. Between the trimmed V and J ends, which lost 0 bases and 1 base, there was a span of 10 bases. CDR3 in DNA: TGCGCCAGCAGCTTGGCGGGGGGATGGAACACTGAAGCTTTCTTT. It is translated as CASSLAGGWNTEAFF.

Here the CDR3 DNA reads TGTGCCAGCACCCCACATCCACAGTTGTTTAATGAAAAACTGTTTTTT. This sequence encodes CASTPHPQLFNEKLFF. The gene calls are TRBV11-2 and TRBJ1-4; D gene unclear. Germline V lookup: CDR1 SGHAT, CDR2 FQNNGV. This CDR3 comprises 16 residues. Trimming stripped 7 bases from V and 4 bases from J, with 19 bases between.

J is TRBJ2-1 and V is TRBV11-2; TRBD2 is a possible D gene (5 bases). Between the trimmed V and J ends, which lost 3 bases and 6 bases, there was a span of 6 bases. The CDR3 consists of 12 residues. Germline values: CDR1 SGHAT, CDR2 FQNNGV. This chain's CDR3 is CASSLGANEQFF. The CDR3 bases are TGTGCCAGCAGCTTGGGAGCCAATGAGCAGTTCTTC. Full variable domain (rest looked up from reference TRBV11-2 and TRBJ2-1): EAGVAQSPRYKIIEKRQSVAFWCNPISGHATLYWYQQILGQGPKLLIQFQNNGVVDDSQLPKDRFSAERLKGVDSTLKIQPAKLEDSAVYLCASSLGANEQFFGPGTRLTVL.

The chain combines TRBV5-1 with TRBJ1-1, with 7 bases that match TRBD1. Germline V lookup: CDR1 SGHRS, CDR2 YFSETQ. Trimming cost V 5 bases and J 0 bases; bases outside gene matches: 13. This CDR3 has 17 amino acids. CDR3 DNA: TGCGCCAGCAGTCGTACCGGGACAGCGATAATGAACACTGAAGCTTTCTTT. Translating it yields CASSRTGTAIMNTEAFF.

The CDR3 DNA is TGTGCCAGTAGTATAGATCTAACCCCAGGATCCCCCGGCACCTACGAGCAGTACTTC. As protein: CASSIDLTPGSPGTYEQYF. The rearrangement joins TRBV19 to TRBJ2-7; no definite D call. The V gene lost 0 bases and the J gene lost 2 bases, with 23 bases spanning the gap. Germline-derived CDR1 and CDR2 are LNHDA and SQIVND (reference sequence). This CDR3 comprises 19 residues.